These T cell receptor beta chains were read from a single sample in a study of blood T cell repertoires in COVID-19. Produced via immunoSEQ multiplex PCR; TCRdb's table is partial and in-frame only. Here the sample spans 100,000 to 150,000 clones, around 74% being singletons. Material for sequencing was peripheral blood. These receptors were obtained from a man aged 60 to 69 with acute or convalescent COVID-19. CDR3s include the opening cysteine and the closing phenylalanine or tryptophan. The D gene is left open where the match is weak. Only part of the rows carry a size: once, few, many, or a class if the clone is expanded.

CDR3 DNA	CDR3 protein	J gene	D gene	V gene	clone size
TGTGCCATCAGTTCACAGGGAGATTCACCCCTCCACTTT	CAISSQGDSPLHF	TRBJ1-6	.	TRBV10-3	.
TGTGCCACCCGACAGAGCACAGATACGCAGTATTTT	CATRQSTDTQYF	TRBJ2-3	.	TRBV10-3	once
TGTGCCAGCAGCCAATTGTCAGGAAACACTGAAGCTTTCTTT	CASSQLSGNTEAFF	TRBJ1-1	.	TRBV3-1/TRBV3-2	.
TGTGCCAGCAGCTCGGGACAGGGGCAGATTTTGGGTGGCTACACCTTC	CASSSGQGQILGGYTF	TRBJ1-2	TRBD1	TRBV11-2	.
TGTGCCAGCAGAACGACAGGGATCGGCCAGCCCCAGCATTTT	CASRTTGIGQPQHF	TRBJ1-5	TRBD1	TRBV6-5	.
TGTGCAAGTACCCCGACAGGGGGCTTCGCTAACTATGGCTACACCTTC	CASTPTGGFANYGYTF	TRBJ1-2	TRBD1	TRBV19	.
TGTGCCAGCAGCGTAGCTAGCGGGGTGGGGTACGAGCAGTACTTC	CASSVASGVGYEQYF	TRBJ2-7	TRBD2	TRBV9	few
TGTGCCAGCAGCCTCCGACTAGCGGGAGGGGGATTAAATGAGCAGTTCTTC	CASSLRLAGGGLNEQFF	TRBJ2-1	TRBD2	TRBV11-2	.
TGTGCCAGCAGCCAAACGAGGGAGGAGCTGTTTTTT	CASSQTREELFF	TRBJ2-2	.	TRBV7-2	.
TGTGCCAGCAGTTTATTACAGGGGACGTTTAATCAGCCCCAGCATTTT	CASSLLQGTFNQPQHF	TRBJ1-5	TRBD1	TRBV28	.
TGTGCCAGCAGCCCCCTAGACACCGGGGAGCTGTTTTTT	CASSPLDTGELFF	TRBJ2-2	.	TRBV7-3	few
TGTGCCAGCAGTTACCAATACAGGAACACTGAAGCTTTCTTT	CASSYQYRNTEAFF	TRBJ1-1	.	TRBV27	few
TGCGCCAGCAGCTTGGTTGTCCTCCCTTACGAGCAGTACTTC	CASSLVVLPYEQYF	TRBJ2-7	.	TRBV5-1	.
TGCGCCAGCAGCCAAGCGGTCGCGTACAATTCACCCCTCCACTTT	CASSQAVAYNSPLHF	TRBJ1-6	.	TRBV4-1	.
TGTGCCAGCAGTGGGGAGGCAGGCTACTATGGCTACACCTTC	CASSGEAGYYGYTF	TRBJ1-2	.	TRBV2	.
TGTGCCAGCAGCCTGGGACTAGCGGAAACCGGGGAGCTGTTTTTT	CASSLGLAETGELFF	TRBJ2-2	TRBD2	TRBV7-9	few
TGCAGTGCTATTGACAGGGGCGATTCACCCCTCCACTTT	CSAIDRGDSPLHF	TRBJ1-6	TRBD1	TRBV20-1	once
TGCGCCAGCAGCGTAACAGGGGTAACAACTAATGAAAAACTGTTTTTT	CASSVTGVTTNEKLFF	TRBJ1-4	TRBD1	TRBV5-1	.
TGTGCCAGCAGCTTCTCCCGCACAGATACGCAGTATTTT	CASSFSRTDTQYF	TRBJ2-3	.	TRBV7-3	.
TGTGCCTGGAGCGCAGGGAACACAGATACGCAGTATTTT	CAWSAGNTDTQYF	TRBJ2-3	.	TRBV30	.
TGTGCCAGCTCACCTGGGACAGGTGGGCCCAATGAGCAGTTCTTC	CASSPGTGGPNEQFF	TRBJ2-1	TRBD1	TRBV18	few
TGCGCCAGCAGCCCGGACAGGGGGCATGGCTACACCTTC	CASSPDRGHGYTF	TRBJ1-2	TRBD1	TRBV5-1	few
TGTGCCAGCAAGGGACAGGGTCTGAAGCCCCAGCATTTT	CASKGQGLKPQHF	TRBJ1-5	TRBD1	TRBV2	.
TGTGCCAGCAGCCGAAGGACTAGCGGGGCGGAGGTGAATGAGCAGTTCTTC	CASSRRTSGAEVNEQFF	TRBJ2-1	TRBD2	TRBV5-6	.
TGCGCCAGCAGCTTGGCCCCGGGACTAGCGGGAGATATCGGGGAGCTGTTTTTT	CASSLAPGLAGDIGELFF	TRBJ2-2	TRBD2	TRBV5-1	.
TGTGCCACCAGTCACTTTAACCCCGAGGACAATGAGCAGTTCTTC	CATSHFNPEDNEQFF	TRBJ2-1	.	TRBV24-1	.
TGCGCCAGCAGCCGACGACTAGCGGGAGGGCCGGGCACCGGGGAGCTGTTTTTT	CASSRRLAGGPGTGELFF	TRBJ2-2	TRBD2	TRBV4-1	.
TGTGCCACCAGTGATCGGCGAGGGGGCATTAATGAAAAACTGTTTTTT	CATSDRRGGINEKLFF	TRBJ1-4	TRBD1	TRBV24-1	.
TGTGCCAGTAGTATTATGGCCTCAGGGGGCCCGAACACTGAAGCTTTCTTT	CASSIMASGGPNTEAFF	TRBJ1-1	TRBD1	TRBV19	.
TGTGCCAGCAGCCTGAGCGGGGTGCGCACAGATACGCAGTATTTT	CASSLSGVRTDTQYF	TRBJ2-3	TRBD2	TRBV3-1/TRBV3-2	.
TGTGCCAGCTATCCGACAGGAAGTTACGAGCAGTACTTC	CASYPTGSYEQYF	TRBJ2-7	.	TRBV6-5	few
TGTGCCAGTAGTCTCCCGATCATGGCGGGGGGCCCCGGCACGCAGTATTTT	CASSLPIMAGGPGTQYF	TRBJ2-3	TRBD2	TRBV19	.
TGTGCCAGCACCAGCGGGAGCCGAGAGACCCAGTACTTC	CASTSGSRETQYF	TRBJ2-5	TRBD2	TRBV7-2	.
TGTGCCACCAGCAGAGAAGGCGGGACCGGTATCTACGAGCAGTACTTC	CATSREGGTGIYEQYF	TRBJ2-7	.	TRBV15	few
TGTGCCTGCCGGACAGGGGACACTGAAGCTTTCTTT	CACRTGDTEAFF	TRBJ1-1	TRBD1	TRBV30	.
TGCGCCAGCAGCCGGACAGGGGGAACTGAAGCTTTCTTT	CASSRTGGTEAFF	TRBJ1-1	TRBD1	TRBV4-1	.
TGTGCCAGCAGTGAGAGACAGGGTCAGCCCCAGCATTTT	CASSERQGQPQHF	TRBJ1-5	TRBD1	TRBV6-1	.
TGTGCCAGCAGCTTAGCCCTTGGCGGGGGTGAAAAACTGTTTTTT	CASSLALGGGEKLFF	TRBJ1-4	.	TRBV5-6	.
TGTGCCTGGAGTGTACAATCTTCCGATGAGCAGTTCTTC	CAWSVQSSDEQFF	TRBJ2-1	.	TRBV30	.
TGCAGTGCTAGTACCGTAGTTTCGGGGAACTACGAGCAGTACTTC	CSASTVVSGNYEQYF	TRBJ2-7	.	TRBV20-1	.
TGTGCCAGTAAGGAAGAGAGGGTTAGCAATCAGCCCCAGCATTTT	CASKEERVSNQPQHF	TRBJ1-5	.	TRBV27	.
TGCGCCAGCAGCCCGGGACAGGGAAGGTCCTACTCCTACGAGCAGTACTTC	CASSPGQGRSYSYEQYF	TRBJ2-7	TRBD1	TRBV5-1	once
TGTGCCAGTAGTATTTTGACTAGCGGGAGCTCCTACAATGAGCAGTTCTTC	CASSILTSGSSYNEQFF	TRBJ2-1	TRBD2	TRBV19	.
TGTGCCAGCAGTAGCGGGAGCGAGACCCAGTACTTC	CASSSGSETQYF	TRBJ2-5	TRBD2	TRBV2	.
TGTGCCAGCAGCGAGACAGGGTGGGGCTATGGCTACACCTTC	CASSETGWGYGYTF	TRBJ1-2	TRBD1	TRBV2	.
TGCGCCAGCAGTGATACCAGCGGGAGAGATACGCAGTATTTT	CASSDTSGRDTQYF	TRBJ2-3	TRBD2	TRBV10-1	.